In this sample, the clone carrying this TCR beta chain turned up a few times. Original processing notes: Estimation of nucleated cell counts was performed using reference gene primer amplification. Only in-frame clones appear in the TCRdb table, and some are missing; sequencing was by immunoSEQ multiplex PCR. That table furnishes V, J and clone size, whereas the DNA furnished D and trimming. The sample lists some 150,000 clones; 81% were seen once. The data were obtained in a study of blood T cell repertoires in COVID-19. Study-wide background: COVID-19 samples, acute and convalescent, were from the United States, Italy and Spain. PBMCs, B-cell-depleted T cells, or T cells provided the cDNA or gDNA that made up the material.

This TCR came from a human donor with acute or convalescent COVID-19. The donor label of this sample is uncertain. The specimen sequenced was peripheral blood.

DNA of the CDR3: TGTGCCAGCAGTTACTCGGAGGCAGATCAGCCCCAGCATTTT. Protein product: CASSYSEADQPQHF. The V and J genes are TRBV6-5 and TRBJ1-5; D remains unclear. This CDR3 has 14 amino acids. The germline V gene encodes CDR1 MNHEY and CDR2 SVGAGI. Deletions cut 0 bases from V and 5 bases from J, with 8 bases between.